This TCR beta chain was sequenced in a study of neurological immune-mediated disorders. One entry per CDR3 protein results from TCRdb running MiXCR on the 5' RACE reads. The sample yields 55,000 or so distinct CDR3 sequences, about 4.2% seen once. The CDR3 is made up of 15 amino acids. Per the germline V gene, CDR1 is SGHVS and CDR2 is FQNEAQ. Trimming removed 2 bases at V and 0 bases at J, with 8 bases between. This clonotype was counted at least ten times. This sequence joins TRBV7-8 and TRBJ1-3; D call uncertain. Sequenced sample: CD4+ T cells from blood. The TCR comes from a woman aged 40 to 55 with multiple sclerosis. The CDR3 region is CASSLSLSSGNTIYF. CDR3 bases: TGTGCCAGCAGCTTAAGTCTGAGCTCTGGAAACACCATATATTTT.